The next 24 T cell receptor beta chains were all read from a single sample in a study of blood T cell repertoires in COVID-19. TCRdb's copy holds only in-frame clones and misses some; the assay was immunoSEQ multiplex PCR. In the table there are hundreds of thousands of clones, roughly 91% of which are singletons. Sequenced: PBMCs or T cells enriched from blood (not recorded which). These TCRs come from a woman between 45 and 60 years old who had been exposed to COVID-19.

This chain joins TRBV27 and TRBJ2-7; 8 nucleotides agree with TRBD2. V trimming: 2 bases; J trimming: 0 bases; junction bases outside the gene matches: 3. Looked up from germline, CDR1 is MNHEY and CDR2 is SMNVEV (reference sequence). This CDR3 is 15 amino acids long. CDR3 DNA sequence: TGTGCCAGCAGTTTAACTAGCGGAAGCTCCTACGAGCAGTACTTC. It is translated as CASSLTSGSSYEQYF.

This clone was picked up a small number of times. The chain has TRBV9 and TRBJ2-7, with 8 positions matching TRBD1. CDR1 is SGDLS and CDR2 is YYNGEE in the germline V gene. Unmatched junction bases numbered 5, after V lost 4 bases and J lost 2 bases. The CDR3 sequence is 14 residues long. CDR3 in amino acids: CASSPGTGAYEQYF. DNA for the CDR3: TGTGCCAGCAGCCCCGGGACAGGAGCCTACGAGCAGTACTTC.

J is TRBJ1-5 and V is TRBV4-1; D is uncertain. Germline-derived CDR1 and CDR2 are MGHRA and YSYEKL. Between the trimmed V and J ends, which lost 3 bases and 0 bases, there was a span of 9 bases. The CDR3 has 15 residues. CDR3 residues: CASSQGLNSNQPQHF. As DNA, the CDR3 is TGCGCCAGCAGCCAGGGCTTAAATAGCAATCAGCCCCAGCATTTT.

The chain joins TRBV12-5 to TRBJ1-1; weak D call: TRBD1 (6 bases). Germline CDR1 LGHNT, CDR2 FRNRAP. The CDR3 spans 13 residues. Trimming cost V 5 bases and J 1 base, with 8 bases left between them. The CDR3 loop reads CASGVQGNTEAFF. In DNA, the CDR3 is TGTGCTAGTGGTGTACAGGGGAACACTGAAGCTTTCTTT.

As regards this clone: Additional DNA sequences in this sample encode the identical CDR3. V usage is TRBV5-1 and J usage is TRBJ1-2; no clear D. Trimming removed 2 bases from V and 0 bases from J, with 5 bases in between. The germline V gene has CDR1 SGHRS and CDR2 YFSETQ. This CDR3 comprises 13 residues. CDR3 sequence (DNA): TGCGCCAGCAGCTTAACAGCTAACTATGGCTACACCTTC. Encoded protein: CASSLTANYGYTF.

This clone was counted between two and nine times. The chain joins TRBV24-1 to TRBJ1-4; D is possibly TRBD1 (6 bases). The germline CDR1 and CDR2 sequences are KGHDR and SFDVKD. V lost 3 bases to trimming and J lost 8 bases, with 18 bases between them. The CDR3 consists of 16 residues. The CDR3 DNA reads TGTGCCACCAGTGATCCCGGCAGGGGCGACGGGGAAAAACTGTTTTTT. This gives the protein CATSDPGRGDGEKLFF.

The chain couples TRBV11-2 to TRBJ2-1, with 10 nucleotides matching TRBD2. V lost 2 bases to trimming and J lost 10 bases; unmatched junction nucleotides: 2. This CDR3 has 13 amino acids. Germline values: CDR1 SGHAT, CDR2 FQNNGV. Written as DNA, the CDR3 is TGTGCCAGCAGCTTAAGTAGCGGGGGGGAGCAGTTCTTC. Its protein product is CASSLSSGGEQFF.

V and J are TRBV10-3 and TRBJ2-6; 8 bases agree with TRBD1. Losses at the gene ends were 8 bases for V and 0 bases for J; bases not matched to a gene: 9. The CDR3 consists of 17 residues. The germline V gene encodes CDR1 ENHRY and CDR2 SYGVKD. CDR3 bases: TGTGCCATCGGTACCCAGGGGGCTAGCTCTGGGGCCAACGTCCTGACTTTC. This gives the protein CAIGTQGASSGANVLTF.

CDR3 bases: TGTGCCACCAGTGCCGGACAGCTTCCCAATGAGCAGTTCTTC. Encoded protein: CATSAGQLPNEQFF. The rearrangement uses TRBV24-1 and TRBJ2-1; a weak D match, TRBD1 (6 bases). V was trimmed by 5 bases and J by 6 bases, leaving 13 bases between them. The CDR3 has 14 residues. Germline CDR1 is KGHDR and CDR2 is SFDVKD.

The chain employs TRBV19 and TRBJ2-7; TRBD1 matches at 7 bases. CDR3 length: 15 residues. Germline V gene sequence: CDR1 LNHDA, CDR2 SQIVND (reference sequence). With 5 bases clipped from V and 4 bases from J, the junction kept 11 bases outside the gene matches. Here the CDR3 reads CASSETGTARYEQYF. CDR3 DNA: TGTGCCAGTAGTGAAACCGGGACAGCCCGATACGAGCAGTACTTC.

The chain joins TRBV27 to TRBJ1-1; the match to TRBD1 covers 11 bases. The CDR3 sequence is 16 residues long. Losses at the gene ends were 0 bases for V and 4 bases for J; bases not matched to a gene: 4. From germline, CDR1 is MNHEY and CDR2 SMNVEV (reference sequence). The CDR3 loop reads CASSLSRTGGFTEAFF. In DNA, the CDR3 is TGTGCCAGCAGTTTATCGCGGACAGGGGGCTTCACTGAAGCTTTCTTT.

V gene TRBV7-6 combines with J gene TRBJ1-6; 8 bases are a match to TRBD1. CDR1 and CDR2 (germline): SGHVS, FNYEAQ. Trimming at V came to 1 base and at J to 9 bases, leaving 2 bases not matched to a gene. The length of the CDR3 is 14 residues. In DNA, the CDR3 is TGTGCCAGCAGCTTAGGACAGGGGTTTTCACCCCTCCACTTT. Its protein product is CASSLGQGFSPLHF.

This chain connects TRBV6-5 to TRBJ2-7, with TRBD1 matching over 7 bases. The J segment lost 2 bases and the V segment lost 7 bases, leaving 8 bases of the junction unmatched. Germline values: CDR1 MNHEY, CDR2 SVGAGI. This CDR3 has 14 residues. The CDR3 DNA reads TGTGCCAGCACCCTCAGACAGGGAGCCTACGAGCAGTACTTC. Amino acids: CASTLRQGAYEQYF.

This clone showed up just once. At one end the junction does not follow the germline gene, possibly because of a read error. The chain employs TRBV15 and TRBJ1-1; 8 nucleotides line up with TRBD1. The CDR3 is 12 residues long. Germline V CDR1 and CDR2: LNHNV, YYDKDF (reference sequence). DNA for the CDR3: TGTGCCACCAGCAGAGATAGGGGGGACAGGACTTTT. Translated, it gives CATSRDRGDRTF.

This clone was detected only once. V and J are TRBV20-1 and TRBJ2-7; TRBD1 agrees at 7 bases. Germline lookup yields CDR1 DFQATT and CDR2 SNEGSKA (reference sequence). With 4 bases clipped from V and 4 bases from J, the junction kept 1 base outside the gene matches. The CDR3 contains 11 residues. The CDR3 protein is CSANRGYEQYF. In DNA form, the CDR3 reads TGCAGTGCTAACAGGGGTTACGAGCAGTACTTC.

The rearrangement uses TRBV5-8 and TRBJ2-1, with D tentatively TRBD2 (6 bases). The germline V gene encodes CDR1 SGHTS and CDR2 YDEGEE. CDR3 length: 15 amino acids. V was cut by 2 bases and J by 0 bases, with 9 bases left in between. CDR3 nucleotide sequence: TGTGCCAGCAGCTTTGGGCGGGGCTCCTACAATGAGCAGTTCTTC. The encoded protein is CASSFGRGSYNEQFF.

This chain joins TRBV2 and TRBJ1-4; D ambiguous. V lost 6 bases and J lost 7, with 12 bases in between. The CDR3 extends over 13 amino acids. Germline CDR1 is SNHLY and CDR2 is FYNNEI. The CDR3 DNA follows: TGTGCCAGCAGAAGTAGCATAACTGAAAAACTGTTTTTT. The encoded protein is CASRSSITEKLFF.

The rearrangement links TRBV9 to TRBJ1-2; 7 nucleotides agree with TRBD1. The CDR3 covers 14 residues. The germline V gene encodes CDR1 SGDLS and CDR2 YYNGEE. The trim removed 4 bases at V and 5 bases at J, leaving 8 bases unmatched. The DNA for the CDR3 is TGTGCCAGCAGCTACGGAACAGGGGAATATGGCTACACCTTC. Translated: CASSYGTGEYGYTF.

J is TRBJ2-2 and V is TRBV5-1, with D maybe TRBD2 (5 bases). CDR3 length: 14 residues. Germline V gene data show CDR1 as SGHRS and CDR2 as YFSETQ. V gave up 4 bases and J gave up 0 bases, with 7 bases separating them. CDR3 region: CASSAGSNTGELFF. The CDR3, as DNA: TGCGCCAGCAGCGCGGGCTCGAACACCGGGGAGCTGTTTTTT.

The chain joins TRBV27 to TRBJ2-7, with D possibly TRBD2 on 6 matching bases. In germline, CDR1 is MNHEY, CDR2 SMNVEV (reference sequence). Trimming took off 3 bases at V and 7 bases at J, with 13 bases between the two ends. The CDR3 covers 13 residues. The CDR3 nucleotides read TGTGCCAGCAGTTTTCAGGTCGCGGGGGAGCAGTACTTC. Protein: CASSFQVAGEQYF.

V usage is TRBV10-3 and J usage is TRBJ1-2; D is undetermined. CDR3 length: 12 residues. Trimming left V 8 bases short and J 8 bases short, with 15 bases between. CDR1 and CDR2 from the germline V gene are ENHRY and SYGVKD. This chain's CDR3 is CAIGVEGNGYTF. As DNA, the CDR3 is TGTGCCATCGGTGTGGAGGGTAACGGCTACACCTTC.

The CDR3, as DNA: TGTGCCAGCTCAATCTCGGCGGGCATTAACACCGGGGAGCTGTTTTTT. Residues: CASSISAGINTGELFF. This rearrangement joins TRBV18 to TRBJ2-2, with D perhaps TRBD2 (5 bases). The CDR3 length is 16 residues. Germline values: CDR1 KGHSH, CDR2 LQKENI. V was shortened by 5 bases and J by 2 bases, with 15 bases between the two germline ends.

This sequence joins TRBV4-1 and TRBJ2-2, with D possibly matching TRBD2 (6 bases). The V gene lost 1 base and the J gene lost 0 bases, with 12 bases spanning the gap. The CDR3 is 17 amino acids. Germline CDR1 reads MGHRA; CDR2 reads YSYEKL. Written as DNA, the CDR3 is TGCGCCAGCAGCCAAGCCCCCCCGGGGGCGAACACCGGGGAGCTGTTTTTT. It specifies CASSQAPPGANTGELFF.

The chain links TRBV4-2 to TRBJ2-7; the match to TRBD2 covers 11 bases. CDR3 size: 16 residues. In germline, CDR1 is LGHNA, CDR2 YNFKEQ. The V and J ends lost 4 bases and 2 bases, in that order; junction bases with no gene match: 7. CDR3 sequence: CASSPELAGATYEQYF. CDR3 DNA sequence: TGTGCCAGCAGCCCGGAACTAGCGGGGGCAACCTACGAGCAGTACTTC.